Below, one T cell receptor beta chain is given with its context. Produced via immunoSEQ multiplex PCR; TCRdb's table is partial and in-frame only. The sample holds some 240,000 clones; 70% to 90% are singletons and the top ten take approximately 3.5%. This specimen belongs to a study of blood T cell repertoires in COVID-19. Across the whole study: From the United States, Italy and Spain came samples of acute and convalescent COVID-19. T cells, B-cell-depleted T cells, or PBMCs supplied cDNA or gDNA.

The germline gives CDR1 KGHSH, CDR2 LQKENI. V trimming: 4 bases; J trimming: 3 bases; junction bases outside the gene matches: 5. The CDR3 has 15 residues. The sample was PBMCs or T cells enriched from blood (not recorded which). The chain carries TRBV18 and TRBJ2-1; 8 nucleotides match TRBD1. This sequence originates from a woman aged 40 to 49 with acute COVID-19. The CDR3 loop is CASSLRGQFYNEQFF. The DNA for the CDR3 is TGTGCCAGCTCACTCAGGGGGCAGTTCTACAATGAGCAGTTCTTC.